Presented here are 24 T cell receptor beta chains from one specimen sequenced in a study of cytomegalovirus exposure and HLA in healthy donors. The primer mix had 60 Vbeta and 13 Jbeta primers. Repertoires were generated with immunoSEQ multiplex PCR, while TCRdb's copy carries only in-frame clones and drops some. The table has approximately 130,000 clones, over 75% seen once; the top ten hold 1.5% to 2%. Sequencing input: PBMCs. These receptors were collected from a man aged 40-49 years in good health and CMV-seronegative.

This clone rates as medium-sized. This chain connects TRBV5-6 to TRBJ1-1; 11 bases map to TRBD1. This CDR3 comprises 16 residues. J was trimmed by 1 base and V by 6 bases; bases with no gene match: 8. Germline CDR1 is SGHDT and CDR2 is YYEEEE. CDR3 in amino acids: CASTKDRGLSNTEAFF. CDR3 in DNA: TGTGCCAGCACAAAGGACAGGGGGCTTTCGAACACTGAAGCTTTCTTT.

CDR3 in amino acids: CASSQGRTGPDTQYF. CDR3 DNA: TGTGCCAGCAGCCAAGGGAGGACAGGTCCAGATACGCAGTATTTT. The J gene is TRBJ2-3, the V gene TRBV4-2; 7 bases agree with TRBD1. Looked up from germline, CDR1 is LGHNA and CDR2 is YNFKEQ. The CDR3 extends over 15 amino acids. Germline trimming cut 1 base from V and 4 bases from J; bases unmatched to any gene: 5.

This clone was picked up a small number of times. V usage is TRBV7-9 and J usage is TRBJ2-6; D remains unclear. Germline V gene lookup returns CDR1 SEHNR and CDR2 FQNEAQ (reference sequence). Trimming left V 6 bases short and J 4 bases short, with 19 bases between. This CDR3 is 17 amino acids long. The CDR3 nucleotides are TGTGCCAGCAGTCCCATCTCAGGTTCGACCGGGGCCAACGTCCTGACTTTC. This sequence encodes CASSPISGSTGANVLTF.

The gene calls are TRBV28 and TRBJ1-2, with D hard to call. The CDR3 length is 15 residues. Germline CDR1 reads MDHEN; CDR2 reads SYDVKM. V gave up 1 base and J gave up 0 bases, with 9 bases separating them. The DNA for the CDR3 is TGTGCCAGCAGTTTATTGGGCGGGCCTAACTATGGCTACACCTTC. Translating gives CASSLLGGPNYGYTF.

V gene TRBV10-3 combines with J gene TRBJ2-7, with D tentatively TRBD1 (5 bases). With 0 bases removed from V and 0 bases from J, the gap between germline ends came to 30 bases. The CDR3 length is 22 residues. Looked up from germline, CDR1 is ENHRY and CDR2 is SYGVKD. The CDR3 loop is CAISESAWPRQGSSLSSYEQYF. The CDR3 DNA reads TGTGCCATCAGTGAGTCGGCCTGGCCTCGGCAGGGTTCCTCCCTTAGCTCCTACGAGCAGTACTTC.

The genes are TRBV7-9 and TRBJ1-1; the D gene is possibly TRBD1 (5 bases). This CDR3 contains 13 residues. Trimming took 7 bases from V and 5 from J, leaving 14 bases between them. Germline CDR1 and CDR2: SEHNR and FQNEAQ (reference sequence). The CDR3 sequence is CASTPTGGTEAFF. The CDR3 region has the DNA TGTGCCAGCACCCCAACTGGGGGGACTGAAGCTTTCTTT. Based on the CDR3 plus reference TRBV7-9 and TRBJ1-1, the full variable domain is DTGVSQNPRHKITKRGQNVTFRCDPISEHNRLYWYRQTLGQGPEFLTYFQNEAQLEKSRLLSDRFSAERPKGSFSTLEIQRTEQGDSAMYLCASTPTGGTEAFFGQGTRLTVV.

This chain joins TRBV19 and TRBJ2-7, with 8 bases that match TRBD2. There are 14 residues in the CDR3. Germline-derived CDR1 and CDR2 are LNHDA and SQIVND (reference sequence). Trimming took 6 bases from V and 0 from J; bases not matched to a gene: 4. The CDR3 DNA reads as TGTGCCAGTAGGAAGCGGGGGAGCTCCTACGAGCAGTACTTC. Its translation: CASRKRGSSYEQYF.

V gene TRBV5-5 combines with J gene TRBJ2-1, with D perhaps TRBD2 (6 bases). The CDR3 spans 13 residues. Between the trimmed V and J ends, which lost 4 bases and 6 bases, there was a span of 11 bases. Germline loops: CDR1 SGHKS, CDR2 YYEKEE (reference sequence). CDR3 sequence reads: CASSPTSSNEQFF. The DNA for the CDR3 is TGTGCCAGCAGCCCAACTAGCAGCAATGAGCAGTTCTTC.

The gene calls are TRBV5-1 and TRBJ1-4; 9 positions match TRBD1. Per germline, CDR1 SGHRS and CDR2 YFSETQ. With 3 bases clipped from V and 0 bases from J, the junction kept 12 bases outside the gene matches. The CDR3 length is 19 residues. The CDR3 DNA reads as TGCGCCAGCAGCTCGTCCGGGACAGGGACGTTTGCAACTAATGAAAAACTGTTTTTT. Amino acid sequence: CASSSSGTGTFATNEKLFF.

The rearrangement uses TRBV9 and TRBJ2-3; weak D call: TRBD2 (5 bases). V was clipped by 0 bases and J by 5 bases, with 13 bases between them. The CDR3 totals 15 residues. CDR1 and CDR2 (germline): SGDLS, YYNGEE. Here the CDR3 reads CASSVDGRAGDTQYF. CDR3 nucleotide sequence: TGTGCCAGCAGCGTAGACGGAAGGGCGGGAGATACGCAGTATTTT.

This clone has only one observation. This chain uses TRBV11-2 with TRBJ2-6; no clear D. In germline, CDR1 is SGHAT, CDR2 FQNNGV. The CDR3 is made up of 16 amino acids. V lost 4 bases, J lost 2 bases, and 12 bases lay in between. CDR3 sequence: CASSSILRAGANVLTF. The CDR3 nucleotides are TGTGCCAGCAGCTCCATCCTCCGGGCTGGGGCCAACGTCCTGACTTTC.

For this clone: This sample also contains other DNA sequences that code for the same CDR3. V gene TRBV28 combines with J gene TRBJ1-1; 8 bases map to TRBD1. In germline, CDR1 is MDHEN, CDR2 SYDVKM. The CDR3 totals 13 residues. Trimming at V came to 6 bases and at J to 5 bases, leaving 5 bases not matched to a gene. CDR3 in amino acids: CASSRQGWTEAFF. CDR3 in DNA: TGTGCCAGCAGCAGACAGGGGTGGACTGAAGCTTTCTTT.

This chain connects TRBV9 to TRBJ1-6; D gene ambiguous. This CDR3 is 13 amino acids long. V was trimmed by 3 bases and J by 5 bases, leaving 6 bases between them. Germline CDR1 SGDLS, CDR2 YYNGEE. CDR3 protein: CASSAGNNSPLHF. Here the CDR3 DNA reads TGTGCCAGCAGCGCAGGAAATAATTCACCCCTCCACTTT.

V usage is TRBV15 and J usage is TRBJ2-7, with D possibly being TRBD1 (5 bases). V was trimmed by 2 bases and J by 3 bases, leaving 17 bases between them. This CDR3 is built from 16 residues. Germline loops: CDR1 LNHNV, CDR2 YYDKDF (reference sequence). CDR3 protein: CATSRKSGSRGYEQYF. CDR3 in DNA: TGTGCCACCAGCAGAAAATCAGGGTCTAGGGGCTACGAGCAGTACTTC.

The sample holds one count of this clone. The rearrangement links TRBV5-4 to TRBJ2-3, with 12 bases identical to TRBD2. With 4 bases clipped from V and 9 bases from J, the junction kept 12 bases outside the gene matches. The CDR3 has 16 residues. CDR1 and CDR2 from the germline V gene are SGHNT and YYREEE (reference sequence). The CDR3 nucleotides read TGTGCCAGCAGCCCTAGCGGGAGGGCGGTGAGCGACACGCAGTATTTT. It codes for CASSPSGRAVSDTQYF.

The chain has TRBV5-6 and TRBJ1-1; 8 bases map to TRBD1. Germline V gene lookup returns CDR1 SGHDT and CDR2 YYEEEE. V gave up 2 bases and J gave up 8 bases; unmatched junction bases: 11. This CDR3 contains 15 residues. CDR3 sequence: CASSFRTGMPNEAFF. For the CDR3, the DNA is TGTGCCAGCAGCTTCCGGACAGGGATGCCAAACGAAGCTTTCTTT.

The V gene is TRBV6-4, the J gene TRBJ2-1; 7 bases map to TRBD1. This CDR3 is built from 15 residues. From germline, CDR1 is MRHNA and CDR2 SNTAGT. The V and J ends lost 4 bases and 6 bases, in that order; junction bases with no gene match: 9. CDR3: CASSADRVGLNEQFF. CDR3 DNA sequence: TGTGCCAGCAGTGCCGACAGGGTTGGGCTCAATGAGCAGTTCTTC.

V and J are TRBV6-6 and TRBJ2-5; 9 nucleotides match TRBD1. The J call may be mistaken, given a closer DNA end match to TRBJ2-7. This CDR3 is built from 15 residues. Germline lookup yields CDR1 MNHNY and CDR2 SVGAGI (reference sequence). The CDR3 here is CASSYGQGPTYEQYF. DNA of the CDR3: TGTGCCAGCAGTTACGGACAGGGGCCCACCTACGAGCAGTACTTC.

This clone was counted between two and nine times. The V call is TRBV7-8, the J call TRBJ2-7; no firm D call. In germline, CDR1 is SGHVS, CDR2 FQNEAQ. The CDR3 consists of 11 residues. Trimming removed 2 bases from V and 3 bases from J, with 2 bases in between. CDR3 nucleotide sequence: TGTGCCAGCAGCTTATACTACGAGCAGTACTTC. It translates to CASSLYYEQYF.

About this clone itself: The junction and the germline gene differ at one end; a read error may be behind it. The V call is TRBV29-1, the J call TRBJ2-6; TRBD1 might be the D (5 bases). Germline CDR1 and CDR2: SQVTM and ANQGSEA. This CDR3 has 15 residues. CDR3 nucleotide sequence: TGCAGCGTTGAAGTGGTGGGCTCTGGGGCCAACGGCCTGACTTTC. Residues: CSVEVVGSGANGLTF.

This clone was found a few times. The chain recombines TRBV23-1 with TRBJ2-7; D remains ambiguous. Being an ORF, TRBV23-1 has a function that is uncertain. The ends were cut back, 9 bases at V and 2 bases at J, with 11 bases in the middle. The CDR3 contains 12 residues. CDR3 in DNA: TGCGCCAGAACACAGTTGGCCTACGAGCAGTACTTC. Translated, it gives CARTQLAYEQYF.

CDR3 bases: TGTGCCTGGAGTGGGGCGTCAGGGCCCCAGCATTTT. Amino acid sequence: CAWSGASGPQHF. V gene TRBV30 combines with J gene TRBJ1-5; no firm D call. This CDR3 is built from 12 residues. V was trimmed by 1 base and J by 9 bases, leaving 10 bases between them. Germline CDR1 GTSNPN, CDR2 SVGIG (reference sequence).

J is TRBJ1-5 and V is TRBV27; the D gene is possibly TRBD1 (6 bases). This CDR3 comprises 16 residues. Germline CDR1 is MNHEY and CDR2 is SMNVEV (reference sequence). Trimming left V 8 bases short and J 0 bases short, with 17 bases between. This chain's CDR3 is CASRMTGFYSNQPQHF. For the CDR3, the DNA is TGTGCCAGCCGAATGACAGGCTTCTATAGCAATCAGCCCCAGCATTTT.

The chain links TRBV30 to TRBJ2-2; 11 bases match TRBD2. The germline V gene encodes CDR1 GTSNPN and CDR2 SVGIG (reference sequence). The V segment lost 0 bases and the J segment 3 bases; nucleotides outside the gene matches: 9. The CDR3 contains 18 residues. CDR3 in amino acids: CAWSVPTPTSGDTGELFF. The CDR3 nucleotides are TGTGCCTGGAGTGTACCTACCCCGACTAGCGGGGACACCGGGGAGCTGTTTTTT.